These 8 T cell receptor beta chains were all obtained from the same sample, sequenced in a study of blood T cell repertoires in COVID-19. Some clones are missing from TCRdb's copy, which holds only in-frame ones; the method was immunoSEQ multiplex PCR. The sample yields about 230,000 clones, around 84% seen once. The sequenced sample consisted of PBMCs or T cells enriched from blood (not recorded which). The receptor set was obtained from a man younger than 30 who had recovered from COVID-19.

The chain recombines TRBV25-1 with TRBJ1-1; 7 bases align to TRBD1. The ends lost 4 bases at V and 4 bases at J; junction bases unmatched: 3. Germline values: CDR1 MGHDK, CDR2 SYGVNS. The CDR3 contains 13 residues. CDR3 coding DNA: TGTGCCAGCAGTGCCAGGGGGTTCACTGAAGCTTTCTTT. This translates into CASSARGFTEAFF.

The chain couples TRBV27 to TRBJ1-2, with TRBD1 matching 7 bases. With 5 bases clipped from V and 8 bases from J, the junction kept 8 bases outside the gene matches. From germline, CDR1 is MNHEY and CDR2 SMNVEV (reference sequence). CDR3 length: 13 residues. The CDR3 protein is CASSPRQGLGYTF. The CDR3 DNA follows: TGTGCCAGCAGTCCCCGACAGGGTTTAGGCTACACCTTC.

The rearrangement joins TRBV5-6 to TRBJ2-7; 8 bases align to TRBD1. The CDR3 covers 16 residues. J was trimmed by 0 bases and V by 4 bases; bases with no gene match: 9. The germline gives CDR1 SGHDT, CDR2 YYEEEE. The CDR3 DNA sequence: TGTGCCAGCAGCCTACAGGGACAGGTCCTCTCCTACGAGCAGTACTTC. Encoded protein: CASSLQGQVLSYEQYF.

The CDR3 coding sequence is TGTGCCAGCAGCTTAAGAACCACAGGGGGTGAGACCCAGTACTTC. Encoded protein: CASSLRTTGGETQYF. The genes are TRBV11-3 and TRBJ2-5; 8 bases agree with TRBD1. Germline loops: CDR1 SGHNT, CDR2 YENEEA. The CDR3 has 15 residues. Trimming at V came to 2 bases and at J to 5 bases, leaving 7 bases not matched to a gene.

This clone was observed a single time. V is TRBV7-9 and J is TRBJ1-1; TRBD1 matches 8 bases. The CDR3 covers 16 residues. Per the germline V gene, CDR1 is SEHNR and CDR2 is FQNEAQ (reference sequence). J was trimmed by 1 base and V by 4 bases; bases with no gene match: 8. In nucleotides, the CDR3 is TGTGCCAGCAGCTCGACAGGGGAAGATGGGAACACTGAAGCTTTCTTT. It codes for CASSSTGEDGNTEAFF.

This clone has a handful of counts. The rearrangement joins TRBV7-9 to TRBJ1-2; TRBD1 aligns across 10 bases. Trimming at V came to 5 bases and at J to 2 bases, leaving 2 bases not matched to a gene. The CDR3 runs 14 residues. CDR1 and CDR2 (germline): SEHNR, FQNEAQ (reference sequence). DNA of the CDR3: TGTGCCAGCAGCAAGGGACAGGGGAACTATGGCTACACCTTC. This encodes CASSKGQGNYGYTF.

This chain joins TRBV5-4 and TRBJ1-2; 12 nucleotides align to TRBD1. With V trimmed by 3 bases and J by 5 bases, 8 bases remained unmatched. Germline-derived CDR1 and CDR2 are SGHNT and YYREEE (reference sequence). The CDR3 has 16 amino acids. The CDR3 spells CASSSGTGGPGYGYTF. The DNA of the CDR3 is TGTGCCAGCAGCTCCGGGACAGGGGGCCCTGGGTATGGCTACACCTTC. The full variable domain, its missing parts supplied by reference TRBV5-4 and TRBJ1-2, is ETGVTQSPTHLIKTRGQQVTLRCSSQSGHNTVSWYQQALGQGPQFIFQYYREEENGRGNFPPRFSGLQFPNYSSELNVNALELDDSALYLCASSSGTGGPGYGYTFGSGTRLTVV.

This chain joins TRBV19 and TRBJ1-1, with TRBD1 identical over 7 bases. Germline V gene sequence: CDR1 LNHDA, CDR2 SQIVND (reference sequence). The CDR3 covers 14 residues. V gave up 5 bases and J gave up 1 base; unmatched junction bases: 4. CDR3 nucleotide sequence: TGTGCCAGTAGTTTCGGACAGGAGAACACTGAAGCTTTCTTT. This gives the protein CASSFGQENTEAFF. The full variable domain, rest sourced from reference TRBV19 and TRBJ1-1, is DGGITQSPKYLFRKEGQNVTLSCEQNLNHDAMYWYRQDPGQGLRLIYYSQIVNDFQKGDIAEGYSVSREKKESFPLTVTSAQKNPTAFYLCASSFGQENTEAFFGQGTRLTVV.